The rows below give T cell receptor beta chains drawn from one sample of a study of cytomegalovirus exposure and HLA in healthy donors. Sequencing used immunoSEQ multiplex PCR; TCRdb keeps in-frame clones, though not all of them. The profile shows approximately 120,000 clones, roughly 90% of them singletons. The specimen sequenced was PBMCs. Receptors were obtained from a woman aged 18-29 years in good health and CMV-seronegative. Each CDR3 is given with its conserved first and last residue. The order of the fields is J gene, V gene, D gene, clone size, CDR3 protein, CDR3 DNA. The D gene is left open where the match is weak. Not all rows give a size; the values are once, few, many and, for expanded clones, a class.

TRBJ1-2 TRBV30 TRBD1 - CAWSGATGGAVGYTF TGTGCCTGGAGTGGGGCGACAGGGGGCGCGGTGGGCTACACCTTC
TRBJ1-1 TRBV19 TRBD1 - CASSKFGTGKNTEAFF TGTGCCAGTAGTAAGTTTGGGACAGGAAAGAACACTGAAGCTTTCTTT
TRBJ1-5 TRBV28 - - CASSLSGNQPQHF TGTGCCAGCAGTTTGTCGGGGAATCAGCCCCAGCATTTT
TRBJ1-5 TRBV6-1 - - CASSEVTNQPQHF TGTGCCAGCAGTGAAGTGACTAATCAGCCCCAGCATTTT
TRBJ2-5 TRBV5-4 TRBD2 - CASSSASGGVQETQYF TGTGCCAGCAGCTCCGCTAGCGGGGGGGTCCAAGAGACCCAGTACTTC
TRBJ2-3 TRBV9 TRBD2 - CASSVSSGGNTDTQYF TGTGCCAGCAGCGTATCTAGCGGGGGTAACACAGATACGCAGTATTTT
TRBJ2-1 TRBV5-6 TRBD2 - CASSLSGTSGFYNEQFF TGTGCCAGCAGCTTGTCGGGGACTAGCGGGTTCTACAATGAGCAGTTCTTC
TRBJ1-4 TRBV7-8 - - CASSFFGGSNEKLFF TGTGCCAGCAGCTTTTTCGGAGGGTCTAATGAAAAACTGTTTTTT
TRBJ2-1 TRBV21-1 - - CASFDLAGGGYNEQFF TGTGCCAGCTTCGATTTAGCGGGAGGTGGGTACAATGAGCAGTTCTTC
TRBJ2-3 TRBV5-6 TRBD1 - CASSLAWTGGSDTQYF TGTGCCAGCAGCTTGGCTTGGACAGGGGGCTCAGATACGCAGTATTTT
TRBJ2-7 TRBV10-2 TRBD1 - CASSEPRGPLHDEQYF TGCGCCAGCAGTGAGCCCAGGGGGCCACTACATGACGAGCAGTACTTC
TRBJ2-7 TRBV28 - once CASSFAGQNEQYF TGTGCCAGCAGTTTTGCGGGACAGAACGAGCAGTACTTC
TRBJ2-1 TRBV5-8 - - CASSLAYWSPEQFF TGTGCCAGCAGCTTGGCTTATTGGAGTCCAGAGCAGTTCTTC
TRBJ2-7 TRBV2 - - CASSESRYPYEQYF TGTGCCAGCAGTGAGTCCAGGTATCCCTACGAGCAGTACTTC
TRBJ1-3 TRBV10-3 TRBD1 - CAITDRGPLWASGNTIYF TGTGCCATAACGGACAGGGGTCCCCTTTGGGCCTCTGGAAACACCATATATTTT
TRBJ2-7 TRBV27 TRBD1 - CASSPTPGTGLHEQYF TGTGCCAGCAGTCCGACTCCCGGGACAGGGCTCCACGAGCAGTACTTC
TRBJ2-2 TRBV4-1 TRBD2 - CASSQFSGGARELFF TGCGCCAGCAGCCAATTTAGCGGGGGGGCCCGGGAGCTGTTTTTT
TRBJ2-2 TRBV14 TRBD2 - CASSQGITSGTNTGELFF TGTGCCAGCAGCCAAGGGATTACTAGCGGGACGAACACCGGGGAGCTGTTTTTT
TRBJ2-5 TRBV11-2 - - CASSHRSRETQYF TGTGCCAGCAGCCATAGAAGCCGGGAGACCCAGTACTTC
TRBJ2-3 TRBV9 TRBD2 once CASSVSGRVADTQYF TGTGCCAGCAGCGTTAGCGGGAGGGTTGCAGATACGCAGTATTTT
TRBJ1-5 TRBV2 - - CASSRLTNQPQHF TGTGCCAGCAGTCGTTTAACTAATCAGCCCCAGCATTTT
TRBJ2-3 TRBV5-8 - few CASRARQATDTQYF TGTGCCAGCAGGGCCAGACAGGCCACAGATACGCAGTATTTT
TRBJ2-3 TRBV2 TRBD2 - CASSDTAGLSQTQYF TGTGCCAGCAGTGATACAGCGGGGCTTAGTCAGACGCAGTATTTT
TRBJ2-7 TRBV28 - - CASSFPGSGSPYEQYF TGTGCCAGCAGTTTCCCCGGGTCTGGCAGCCCCTACGAGCAGTACTTC
TRBJ2-2 TRBV7-9 - - CASSLAQGYTGELFF TGTGCCAGCAGCTTAGCGCAGGGGTACACCGGGGAGCTGTTTTTT
TRBJ2-2 TRBV11-3 - - CASSLATGPQSTGELFF TGTGCCAGCAGCTTAGCAACAGGCCCCCAGAGCACCGGGGAGCTGTTTTTT
TRBJ2-7 TRBV5-1 - - CASSSTTGHEQYF TGCGCCAGCAGCTCTACAACAGGGCACGAGCAGTACTTC
TRBJ1-1 TRBV28 TRBD1 - CASSLSSPGTGWNTEAFF TGTGCCAGCAGTTTGTCCAGTCCCGGGACAGGATGGAACACTGAAGCTTTCTTT
TRBJ1-1 TRBV27 - few CASSLSGLEAFF TGTGCCAGCAGTTTATCCGGACTTGAAGCTTTCTTT
TRBJ1-1 TRBV14 - - CASSQERRTEAFF TGTGCCAGCAGCCAAGAAAGGAGGACTGAAGCTTTCTTT
TRBJ1-2 TRBV18 - few CASSPTPGAADYGYTF TGTGCCAGCTCTCCTACACCAGGGGCGGCGGACTATGGCTACACCTTC
TRBJ2-1 TRBV4-3 TRBD2 - CASSQMVTSGSYEQFF TGCGCCAGCAGCCAAATGGTGACTAGCGGGAGCTATGAGCAGTTCTTC
TRBJ2-1 TRBV2 TRBD1 - CASRADRVDFYNEQFF TGTGCCAGCAGGGCCGACAGGGTAGACTTTTACAATGAGCAGTTCTTC
TRBJ1-2 TRBV9 - - CASSVEGGDPAHYGYTF TGTGCCAGCAGCGTAGAGGGGGGGGACCCGGCCCATTATGGCTACACCTTC
TRBJ2-3 TRBV6-1 TRBD2 - CAIRSWTSTSDTQYF TGTGCCATCAGGAGTTGGACTAGCACCTCAGATACGCAGTATTTT
TRBJ2-5 TRBV27 TRBD1 - CASSPWDRASTETQYF TGTGCCAGCAGTCCCTGGGACAGGGCATCTACGGAGACCCAGTACTTC
TRBJ1-3 TRBV5-4 - - CASSLFPGNSGNTIYF TGTGCCAGCAGCTTGTTCCCAGGAAATTCAGGAAACACCATATATTTT
TRBJ1-1 TRBV27 TRBD1 - CASSTTGMNTEAFF TGTGCCAGCAGTACGACAGGGATGAACACTGAAGCTTTCTTT
TRBJ1-1 TRBV5-1 - - CASSPWEGGTEAFF TGCGCCAGCAGCCCCTGGGAGGGGGGCACTGAAGCTTTCTTT
TRBJ1-4 TRBV21-1 - - CASSKGTGEKLFF TGTGCCAGCAGCAAAGGAACAGGGGAAAAACTGTTTTTT
TRBJ1-3 TRBV29-1 - - CSVLRDELSGNTIYF TGCAGCGTCTTGAGAGATGAACTCTCTGGAAACACCATATATTTT
TRBJ2-1 TRBV4-1 TRBD2 - CASSLRTSGYNEQFF TGCGCCAGCAGCCTCAGGACTAGCGGATACAATGAGCAGTTCTTC
TRBJ2-3 TRBV7-3 - - CASSLTGSHTTDTQYF TGTGCCAGCAGCCTCACAGGGAGTCACACAACAGATACGCAGTATTTT
TRBJ2-5 TRBV7-7 - - CASSLALQETQYF TGTGCCAGCAGCTTAGCCCTCCAAGAGACCCAGTACTTC
TRBJ2-1 TRBV21-1 - once CASSKRVNSGRCSYNEQFF TGTGCCAGCAGCAAGAGGGTCAACAGCGGGAGATGTTCCTACAATGAGCAGTTCTTC
TRBJ1-3 TRBV4-1 TRBD1 - CASRRTQGENTIYF TGCGCCAGCAGACGCACTCAGGGGGAGAACACCATATATTTT
TRBJ2-7 TRBV9 TRBD1 - CASSGGQANYEQYF TGTGCCAGCAGCGGGGGACAGGCCAACTACGAGCAGTACTTC
TRBJ2-3 TRBV6-5 TRBD2 once CASRSQTSGGDTQYF TGTGCCAGCCGGTCTCAGACTAGCGGTGGGGATACGCAGTATTTT
TRBJ2-5 TRBV7-9 TRBD2 - CASSSGRASGMGETQYF TGTGCCAGCAGCTCTGGGAGGGCTAGCGGGATGGGAGAGACCCAGTACTTC
TRBJ2-3 TRBV6-5 TRBD1 - CASRDRGFGTDTQYF TGTGCCAGCAGAGACAGGGGGTTTGGCACAGATACGCAGTATTTT
TRBJ1-1 TRBV28 TRBD1 - CAARDRALTEAFF TGTGCCGCCCGGGACAGGGCTCTCACTGAAGCTTTCTTT
TRBJ1-3 TRBV28 - once CASSNGQSSGNTIYF TGTGCCAGCAGTAACGGACAGTCCTCTGGAAACACCATATATTTT
TRBJ2-3 TRBV11-2 TRBD2 - CASSLGLAGALSTDTQYF TGTGCCAGCAGCTTAGGCCTAGCGGGGGCTTTAAGCACAGATACGCAGTATTTT